Shown below are 25 T cell receptor beta chains from a single sample sequenced in a study of beta chain features in type 1 diabetes. No antigen has been assigned to these receptors. Study-wide findings and caveats: Moderate yet significant TCRB CDR3 shortening was seen in Type 1 diabetes patients in all four CD4+ subsets.

The study reverse transcribed the entire isolated RNA, so it sequenced expressed TCRB transcripts. Libraries were prepared by immunoSEQ multiplex PCR; TCRdb keeps only in-frame clonotypes and omits some of them. Among 600,000 to 700,000 clones listed, under 15% were seen once. The sample was naive CD4+ T cells from blood. These receptors originate from a man younger than 45 with type 1 diabetes.

CDR3 sequence reads: CASSLLGTGGQETQYF. The DNA of the CDR3 is TGTGCCAGCAGCTTGCTCGGGACAGGGGGCCAAGAGACCCAGTACTTC. The V and J genes are TRBV7-2 and TRBJ2-5, with TRBD1 identical over 11 bases. Germline V CDR1 and CDR2: SGHTA, FQGNSA. The junction had 4 bases not matched to a gene; V was cut back by 3 bases and J by 1 base. CDR3 length: 16 amino acids. The variable domain in full, with the rest retrieved from reference TRBV7-2 and TRBJ2-5, is GAGVSQSPSNKVTEKGKDVELRCDPISGHTALYWYRQSLGQGLEFLIYFQGNSAPDKSGLPSDRFSAERTGGSVSTLTIQRTQQEDSAVYLCASSLLGTGGQETQYFGPGTRLLVL.

V is TRBV9 and J is TRBJ1-3, with D unresolved. The CDR3 runs to 16 residues. The germline gives CDR1 SGDLS, CDR2 YYNGEE. The germline V and J ends were trimmed by 3 bases and 2 bases, with 15 bases remaining between them. CDR3 sequence reads: CASSADAGKTGNTIYF. The CDR3 DNA reads as TGTGCCAGCAGCGCGGACGCCGGAAAAACTGGAAACACCATATATTTT.

Only a few counts were recorded for this clone. The CDR3 nucleotides read TGCAGCGCAAGAGGACGGATTTCCTACGAGCAGTACTTC. Residues: CSARGRISYEQYF. J is TRBJ2-7 and V is TRBV29-1, with D uncertain. CDR3 length: 13 amino acids. In germline, CDR1 is SQVTM, CDR2 ANQGSEA. Trimming removed 7 bases from V and 1 base from J, with 14 bases in between.

This clone turned up a few times. CDR3 DNA sequence: TGTGCCAGCAGTGACCCGTCTAACGGGGCGGCAGATACGCAGTATTTT. Translating gives CASSDPSNGAADTQYF. The J gene is TRBJ2-3, the V gene TRBV25-1; D is possibly TRBD1 or TRBD2 (5 bases each). In germline, CDR1 is MGHDK, CDR2 SYGVNS. The CDR3 contains 16 residues. The germline V and J ends were trimmed by 3 bases and 4 bases, with 17 bases remaining between them.

This clone appeared a few times. V gene TRBV30 combines with J gene TRBJ1-4; D call uncertain. This CDR3 is 13 amino acids long. The germline V gene encodes CDR1 GTSNPN and CDR2 SVGIG (reference sequence). V lost 0 bases, J lost 8 bases, and 10 bases lay in between. The CDR3 nucleotides are TGTGCCTGGAGTGTAAAGTTGAGGGAAAAACTGTTTTTT. Translation: CAWSVKLREKLFF. The full variable domain, completed using reference TRBV30 and TRBJ1-4, is SQTIHQWPATLVQPVGSPLSLECTVEGTSNPNLYWYRQAAGRGLQLLFYSVGIGQISSEVPQNLSASRPQDRQFILSSKKLLLSDSGFYLCAWSVKLREKLFFGSGTQLSVL.

The rearrangement links TRBV6-1 to TRBJ1-5; D may be TRBD1 (5 bases). Germline CDR1 and CDR2: MNHNS and SASEGT. The CDR3 consists of 19 residues. Deletions cut 4 bases from V and 0 bases from J, with 22 bases between. CDR3 region: CASSGRTDRPISSNQPQHF. CDR3 nucleotide sequence: TGTGCCAGCAGTGGACGGACTGACAGACCTATCTCTAGCAATCAGCCCCAGCATTTT.

This clone has a handful of counts. The chain couples TRBV30 to TRBJ1-2; D gene ambiguous. V lost 2 bases and J 0 bases, leaving 7 bases between the germline ends. The CDR3 sequence is 13 residues long. Germline CDR1 GTSNPN, CDR2 SVGIG (reference sequence). The CDR3 loop is CAWSRRSNYGYTF. DNA of the CDR3: TGTGCCTGGAGTCGTAGGTCTAACTATGGCTACACCTTC.

The genes are TRBV6-5 and TRBJ2-1, with TRBD1 matching 8 bases. J was trimmed by 3 bases and V by 8 bases; bases with no gene match: 3. The CDR3 is 13 residues long. The germline CDR1 and CDR2 sequences are MNHEY and SVGAGI. The CDR3 sequence: CASRQGNYNEQFF. The CDR3 DNA reads TGTGCCAGCCGACAGGGGAACTACAATGAGCAGTTCTTC.

The chain combines TRBV7-9 with TRBJ2-5; 11 bases fit TRBD1. Trimming cost V 5 bases and J 3 bases; bases outside gene matches: 8. The CDR3 spans 16 residues. Germline V gene sequence: CDR1 SEHNR, CDR2 FQNEAQ (reference sequence). The DNA for the CDR3 is TGTGCCAGCAGCATAGGGACAGGGGGTGTCAAAGAGACCCAGTACTTC. It encodes CASSIGTGGVKETQYF.

This chain connects TRBV6-5 to TRBJ1-5; no clear D gene. Germline V gene lookup returns CDR1 MNHEY and CDR2 SVGAGI. Trimming removed 6 bases at V and 0 bases at J, with 12 bases between. The CDR3 spans 15 residues. CDR3 DNA sequence: TGTGCCAGCAGCCCTGTGAGGGATAGCAATCAGCCCCAGCATTTT. It encodes CASSPVRDSNQPQHF.

The J gene is TRBJ1-6, the V gene TRBV7-2; perhaps TRBD1 as D (5 bases). Between the trimmed V and J ends, which lost 5 bases and 10 bases, there was a span of 15 bases. The CDR3 contains 14 residues. The germline V gene has CDR1 SGHTA and CDR2 FQGNSA. CDR3 bases: TGTGCCAGCAGCCCACCCTGGGGCGACTCACCCCTCCACTTT. This translates into CASSPPWGDSPLHF.

This chain connects TRBV6-5 to TRBJ1-2; 8 bases match TRBD1. Germline lookup yields CDR1 MNHEY and CDR2 SVGAGI. V was pared by 7 bases and J by 8 bases, with 9 bases of the junction left unmatched. The CDR3 is made up of 13 amino acids. CDR3 sequence reads: CASTQDRAKGYTF. For the CDR3, the DNA is TGTGCCAGCACTCAGGACAGGGCGAAGGGCTACACCTTC.

The J gene is TRBJ2-3, the V gene TRBV9; the D call may be TRBD1 or TRBD2 (6 bases each). V lost 0 bases, J lost 3 bases, and 23 bases lay in between. CDR3 length: 19 amino acids. Germline CDR1 SGDLS, CDR2 YYNGEE. The CDR3 region has the DNA TGTGCCAGCAGCGTAGTAGAGGGCGAGGGGGGACGTTTTACAGATACGCAGTATTTT. It encodes CASSVVEGEGGRFTDTQYF.

This clone turned up a few times. The rearrangement joins TRBV5-1 to TRBJ2-1, with D perhaps matching TRBD1 or TRBD2 (5 bases each). The CDR3 covers 14 residues. Germline assignment: CDR1 SGHRS and CDR2 YFSETQ. Trimming took 3 bases from V and 4 from J, leaving 11 bases between them. CDR3 sequence (DNA): TGCGCCAGCAGCTGGGGGACCAAATACAATGAGCAGTTCTTC. Its protein is CASSWGTKYNEQFF.

This clone was counted only a few times. This chain links TRBV28 with TRBJ1-2, with D uncertain. Trimming pared 2 bases from V and 5 bases from J, leaving 6 bases between. CDR1 and CDR2 from the germline V gene are MDHEN and SYDVKM. This CDR3 spans 12 amino acids. CDR3 in DNA: TGTGCCAGCAGTTTAGGGGAGTATGGCTACACCTTC. Its translation is CASSLGEYGYTF.

This clone was seen a handful of times. This rearrangement joins TRBV30 to TRBJ2-5; 9 bases agree with TRBD1. This CDR3 contains 13 residues. Losses at the gene ends were 8 bases for V and 7 bases for J; bases not matched to a gene: 11. Germline CDR1 GTSNPN, CDR2 SVGIG (reference sequence). The CDR3 protein is CARRDRVFGTQYF. CDR3 in DNA: TGTGCCCGGCGGGACAGGGTGTTTGGGACCCAGTACTTC.

With respect to this clone: Other DNA sequences in this specimen translate into the identical CDR3. The chain employs TRBV9 and TRBJ2-7; the D call may be TRBD1 or TRBD2 (5 bases each). The CDR3 sequence is 13 residues long. The V end was cut by 5 bases, the J end by 1 base, with 10 bases between. CDR1 is SGDLS and CDR2 is YYNGEE in the germline V gene. The CDR3 region is CASRRDGSYEQYF. CDR3 in DNA: TGTGCCAGCAGAAGGGACGGTTCCTACGAGCAGTACTTC.

This clone was detected a few times. The V gene is TRBV5-4, the J gene TRBJ2-1, with D hard to call. Between the trimmed V and J ends, which lost 4 bases and 7 bases, there was a span of 15 bases. The CDR3 extends over 14 amino acids. The germline CDR1 and CDR2 sequences are SGHNT and YYREEE (reference sequence). CDR3 region: CASSEDLLGNEQFF. The CDR3 nucleotides are TGTGCCAGCAGCGAGGACCTCCTGGGGAATGAGCAGTTCTTC.

In its sample, this clone was seen a few times. The chain uses TRBV7-2 and TRBJ1-2; TRBD1 might be the D (5 bases). The ends were cut back, 0 bases at V and 8 bases at J, with 10 bases in the middle. In germline, CDR1 is SGHTA, CDR2 FQGNSA. The CDR3 has 13 amino acids. The CDR3 sequence: CASSLARGRGYTF. The CDR3 nucleotides are TGTGCCAGCAGCTTAGCTAGGGGTCGGGGCTACACCTTC.

The J gene is TRBJ2-3, the V gene TRBV7-2, with 10 nucleotides matching TRBD1. Losses at the gene ends were 5 bases for V and 6 bases for J; bases not matched to a gene: 14. This CDR3 has 17 residues. Germline loops: CDR1 SGHTA, CDR2 FQGNSA. In nucleotides, the CDR3 is TGTGCCAGCAGCGCGACAGGGGGCTCTGGCCCGTGGGATACGCAGTATTTT. Its translation is CASSATGGSGPWDTQYF.

The chain recombines TRBV7-9 with TRBJ1-5, with D maybe TRBD1 (6 bases). The CDR3 runs to 15 residues. Deletions cut 1 base from V and 4 bases from J, with 11 bases between. Per germline, CDR1 SEHNR and CDR2 FQNEAQ (reference sequence). The CDR3 coding sequence is TGTGCCAGCAGCTTAGGGGGGGCTATTAATCAGCCCCAGCATTTT. It is translated as CASSLGGAINQPQHF.

J is TRBJ2-4 and V is TRBV29-1; D gene uncertain. CDR3 length equals 13 residues. The V gene's germline CDR1 is SQVTM and CDR2 ANQGSEA. The V end was cut by 6 bases, the J end by 0 bases, with 9 bases between. The CDR3 DNA is TGCAGCGTGAGTGGGATAGCCAAAAACATTCAGTACTTC. It specifies CSVSGIAKNIQYF.

J is TRBJ2-3 and V is TRBV7-9; D perhaps matches TRBD2 (6 bases). Germline V gene lookup returns CDR1 SEHNR and CDR2 FQNEAQ (reference sequence). Trimming took off 5 bases at V and 0 bases at J, with 15 bases between the two ends. This CDR3 contains 16 residues. The CDR3 protein is CASSPRESGSTDTQYF. For the CDR3, the DNA is TGTGCCAGCAGCCCGAGGGAGAGCGGGAGCACAGATACGCAGTATTTT.

The chain employs TRBV27 and TRBJ2-1, with no clear D. V was shortened by 7 bases and J by 4 bases, with 14 bases between the two germline ends. There are 14 residues in the CDR3. Germline V gene lookup returns CDR1 MNHEY and CDR2 SMNVEV (reference sequence). CDR3 DNA: TGTGCCAGCACCCGTGTAGGCCTTTACAATGAGCAGTTCTTC. Amino acid sequence: CASTRVGLYNEQFF.

V is TRBV21-1 and J is TRBJ2-6; the table's D call TRBD1 went unverified against the DNA. TRBV21-1 counts as a pseudogene. This CDR3 contains 18 residues. The CDR3 DNA sequence: TGTGCCAGCAGCGGAGGACAGGGGGAGTACTCTGGGGCCAACGTCCTGACTTTC. This encodes CASSGGQGEYSGANVLTF.